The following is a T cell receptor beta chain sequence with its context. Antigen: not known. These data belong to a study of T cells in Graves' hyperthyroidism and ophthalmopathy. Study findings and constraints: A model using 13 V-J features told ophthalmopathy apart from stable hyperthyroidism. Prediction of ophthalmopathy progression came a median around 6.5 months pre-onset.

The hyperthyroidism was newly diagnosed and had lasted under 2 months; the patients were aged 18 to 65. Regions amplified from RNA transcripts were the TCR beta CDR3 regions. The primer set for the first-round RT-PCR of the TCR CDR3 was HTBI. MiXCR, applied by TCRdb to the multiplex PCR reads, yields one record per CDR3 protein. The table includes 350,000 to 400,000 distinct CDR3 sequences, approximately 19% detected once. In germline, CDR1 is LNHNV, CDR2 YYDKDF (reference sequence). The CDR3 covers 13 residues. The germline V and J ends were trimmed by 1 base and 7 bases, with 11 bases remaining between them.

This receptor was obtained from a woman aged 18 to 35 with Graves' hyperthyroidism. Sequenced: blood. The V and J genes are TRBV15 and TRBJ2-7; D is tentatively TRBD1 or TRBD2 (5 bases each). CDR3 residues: CATSRGTRTEQYF. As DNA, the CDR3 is TGTGCCACCAGCAGAGGGACTCGGACAGAGCAGTACTTC.